This T cell receptor (beta chain) was profiled in a study of T cell changes during pregnancy in multiple sclerosis (dated by TCRdb to between 2018 and 2020). The study in broad terms: The study examined how the T cell repertoire changed over the course of pregnancy in women with multiple sclerosis.

About this clone itself: No antigen is known for it. Qualities for individual bases were not recorded, and no much larger clone is one base off.

From cysteine to phenylalanine, the CDR3 is 17 amino acids long. Kept here is only the CDR3 DNA, which spans 51 bases and is read in frame from base 1. V is pared back by 0 bases and J by 2 bases, with 16 bases lying between the germline termini. For CDR1 and CDR2, the germline V gene lists KGHSH and LQKENI. Libraries were prepared through the immunoSEQ multiplex PCR assay. TCRdb obtained this table from immuneACCESS and retained in-frame rearrangements with V and J assigned. These tables miss some clones; where compared with another copy, unresolved V genes account for less than half of the shortfall, and the remainder is unexplained. In this sample the table shows tens of thousands of clones, 85% to 95% of which occur a single time. The ten largest make up approximately 1.9% of the sample.

The chain couples TRBV18 to TRBJ1-2; TRBD1 is perhaps the D gene, given 5 matching bases. Source: peripheral blood, taken after pregnancy. The sequence derives from a female donor with multiple sclerosis, enrolled in a pregnancy study. The DNA reads as follows: TGTGCCAGCTCACCACCGGGTTGGCGCCAGGGCAACTATGGCTACACCTTC. It translates to CASSPPGWRQGNYGYTF.